This TCR beta chain was found in a study of blood T cells in healthy people across ages. Background on the study: Using template switching, researchers captured about one barcoded beta molecule for each two T cells. General observations from the study: Naive T cell percentage showed a strong correlation with TCR beta diversity. Across the age range, TCR beta diversity per million T cells fell in a roughly linear way. When set beside aged donors, long-lived donors presented more naive CD4+ cells and higher diversity.

V was cut by 5 bases and J by 3 bases, with 10 bases left in between. The CDR3 runs 13 residues. As concerns this clonotype: As yet, its antigen is unknown.

A second roughly 6 to 11 cycle PCR used barcoded and J-beta primers. Using its own MiXCR run on the 5' RACE reads, TCRdb lists one record per CDR3 protein. The sample contains 650,000 to 800,000 distinct CDR3 sequences, roughly half of which appear only once. V usage is TRBV12-3 or TRBV12-4 and J usage is TRBJ1-1, with TRBD1 as a possible D gene (6 bases). Source material: blood. This clonotype was sampled from a woman aged 80 or older in good health. The CDR3 sequence: CASSRGGYTEAFF. The CDR3 DNA reads TGTGCCAGCAGTCGGGGGGGCTACACTGAAGCTTTCTTT.